The 2 T cell receptor beta chains below were found in one sample sequenced in a study of blood T cell repertoires in COVID-19. The repertoire was sequenced with immunoSEQ multiplex PCR; TCRdb's copy has only in-frame clones and lacks some. The data contain around 140,000 clones, approximately 84% of them singletons. Input material: peripheral blood. Every receptor here comes from a human donor with acute or convalescent COVID-19. The donor label of this sample is uncertain.

The V and J genes are TRBV7-3 and TRBJ2-2, with D unclear. V was cut by 6 bases and J by 5 bases, with 13 bases left in between. The CDR3 contains 14 residues. Germline V CDR1 and CDR2: SGHTA, FQGTGA. This CDR3 is CASSPPPNTGELFF. The CDR3 nucleotides are TGTGCCAGCAGTCCCCCCCCCAATACCGGGGAGCTGTTTTTT.

This chain connects TRBV19 to TRBJ1-2; D unclear. This CDR3 region has 15 residues. The germline gives CDR1 LNHDA, CDR2 SQIVND (reference sequence). The V and J ends lost 0 bases and 3 bases respectively, with 11 bases between them. The CDR3 nucleotides are TGTGCCAGTAGTATAGATCTACAGAAGTACTATGGCTACACCTTC. Translated: CASSIDLQKYYGYTF.